One and the same sample provided the 22 T cell receptor beta chains below, sequenced in a study of blood T cell repertoires in COVID-19. Sequenced by immunoSEQ multiplex PCR; TCRdb stores in-frame clones only, minus some. The data show around 150,000 clones, 80% to 90% seen once. Input material: peripheral blood. These receptors all come from a woman aged 80 or over with acute or convalescent COVID-19.

The V and J genes are TRBV28 and TRBJ2-7; 7 bases agree with TRBD2. The V and J ends lost 4 bases and 4 bases, in that order; junction bases with no gene match: 1. The CDR3 covers 12 residues. Germline assignment: CDR1 MDHEN and CDR2 SYDVKM. The CDR3 region is CASSSGGYEQYF. The CDR3 region has the DNA TGTGCCAGCAGTTCGGGAGGTTACGAGCAGTACTTC.

Points on this clone: The junction departs from the called germline gene at one end, perhaps through a read error. V and J are TRBV7-7 and TRBJ2-5, with D possibly matching TRBD1 (5 bases). The CDR3 extends over 15 amino acids. Germline CDR1 and CDR2: SSHAT and FNYEAQ (reference sequence). This CDR3 is CASSSADTLGETQYF. The CDR3 DNA reads as TGTGCTAGCAGCTCGGCGGACACCCTGGGGGAGACCCAGTACTTC. Filled out from reference TRBV7-7 and TRBJ2-5, the complete variable domain reads GAGVSQSPRYKVTKRGQDVTLRCDPISSHATLYWYQQALGQGPEFLTYFNYEAQPDKSGLPSDRFSAERPEGSISTLTIQRTEQRDSAMYRCASSSADTLGETQYFGPGTRLLVL.

The chain has TRBV13 and TRBJ1-2; no clear D. Germline CDR1 and CDR2: PRHDT and FYEKMQ (reference sequence). The CDR3 loop spans 14 amino acids. V was trimmed by 0 bases and J by 6 bases, leaving 11 bases between them. The CDR3 DNA follows: TGTGCCAGCAGCTTAGGCCCGCGGGGAGATGGCTACACCTTC. Translating gives CASSLGPRGDGYTF.

This chain links TRBV7-9 with TRBJ1-2; no clear D gene. The CDR3 is 13 amino acids. Germline CDR1 and CDR2: SEHNR and FQNEAQ (reference sequence). Trimming took off 1 base at V and 4 bases at J, with 7 bases between the two ends. The CDR3 protein is CASSLGTSYGYTF. The DNA for the CDR3 is TGTGCCAGCAGCTTAGGAACAAGCTATGGCTACACCTTC.

This chain connects TRBV7-2 to TRBJ2-1; 7 bases are shared with TRBD2. The V and J ends lost 5 bases and 9 bases, in that order; junction bases with no gene match: 16. CDR3 length: 16 amino acids. Per germline, CDR1 SGHTA and CDR2 FQGNSA. The DNA for the CDR3 is TGTGCCAGCAGCGTAACGGTCCTAGCTAGCGGCAGTGAGCAGTTCTTC. It is translated as CASSVTVLASGSEQFF.

CDR3 amino acids: CASSLGNTPEAFF. Written as DNA, the CDR3 is TGTGCCAGCAGTTTAGGCAACACCCCTGAAGCTTTCTTT. The chain uses TRBV12-3 or TRBV12-4 and TRBJ1-1; D is unresolved. V was clipped by 1 base and J by 6 bases, with 9 bases between them. The CDR3 totals 13 residues.

V is TRBV5-6 and J is TRBJ2-1; 7 bases are shared with TRBD1. V was clipped by 1 base and J by 3 bases; unmatched bases: 4. The CDR3 loop spans 15 amino acids. The germline CDR1 and CDR2 sequences are SGHDT and YYEEEE. The chain's CDR3 is CASSLPGGVYNEQFF. The CDR3 bases are TGTGCCAGCAGCTTGCCAGGGGGAGTCTACAATGAGCAGTTCTTC.

The chain joins TRBV2 to TRBJ2-3; 7 bases line up with TRBD2. Germline V gene lookup returns CDR1 SNHLY and CDR2 FYNNEI. The CDR3 is 17 amino acids. The V gene end was trimmed by 7 bases and the J gene end by 1 base; junction bases not matched to a gene: 14. This CDR3 is CASIKQPGRRGTDTQYF. Here the CDR3 DNA reads TGTGCCAGCATCAAACAGCCCGGGAGGAGGGGCACAGATACGCAGTATTTT.

This chain uses TRBV19 with TRBJ1-5, with D hard to call. Trimming left V 3 bases short and J 10 bases short, with 19 bases between. Germline CDR1 and CDR2: LNHDA and SQIVND (reference sequence). The CDR3 loop spans 15 amino acids. The CDR3 sequence: CASSIPRIVNLPQHF. The CDR3 DNA reads as TGTGCCAGTAGTATCCCAAGAATCGTTAACCTACCCCAGCATTTT.

The chain recombines TRBV2 with TRBJ2-3; 10 bases map to TRBD1. The junction had 7 bases not matched to a gene; V was cut back by 6 bases and J by 1 base. Germline lookup yields CDR1 SNHLY and CDR2 FYNNEI. The CDR3 sequence is 16 residues long. This CDR3 is CASSPGGTGGTDTQYF. The DNA for the CDR3 is TGTGCCAGCAGCCCAGGAGGGACAGGGGGCACAGATACGCAGTATTTT.

This rearrangement joins TRBV5-1 to TRBJ2-1, with a tentative D call TRBD2 (6 bases). The CDR3 is 15 residues long. The germline V gene encodes CDR1 SGHRS and CDR2 YFSETQ. The V gene lost 4 bases and the J gene lost 8 bases, with 19 bases spanning the gap. The DNA for the CDR3 is TGCGCCAGCAGCCCCGGAGGGCTGTCCTCTCATGAGCAGTTCTTC. It encodes CASSPGGLSSHEQFF.

This rearrangement joins TRBV6-1 to TRBJ1-3; the D gene is possibly TRBD1 (5 bases). The germline V gene encodes CDR1 MNHNS and CDR2 SASEGT. The V end lost 1 base, the J end lost 1 base, and 11 bases lay between the germline ends. This CDR3 has 16 amino acids. The CDR3: CASSEGGGRSGNTIYF. The CDR3 coding sequence is TGTGCCAGCAGTGAAGGGGGGGGGAGATCTGGAAACACCATATATTTT.

The V gene is TRBV4-2, the J gene TRBJ1-3; unclear D gene. Germline assignment: CDR1 LGHNA and CDR2 YNFKEQ. The CDR3 sequence is 13 residues long. The ends were cut back, 0 bases at V and 12 bases at J, with 12 bases in the middle. The chain's CDR3 is CASSQEVGSGIYF. DNA of the CDR3: TGTGCCAGCAGCCAAGAGGTCGGCTCAGGCATATATTTT.

This chain joins TRBV2 and TRBJ2-2; a weak D match, TRBD2 (6 bases). Germline CDR1 and CDR2: SNHLY and FYNNEI. This CDR3 comprises 16 residues. V was clipped by 3 bases and J by 0 bases, with 11 bases between them. Here the CDR3 DNA reads TGTGCCAGCAGTGAGCTCGGCGGGACGAACACCGGGGAGCTGTTTTTT. Translated, it gives CASSELGGTNTGELFF.

J is TRBJ1-2 and V is TRBV29-1; 9 nucleotides agree with TRBD1. The CDR3 extends over 10 amino acids. J was trimmed by 9 bases and V by 8 bases; bases with no gene match: 4. The germline CDR1 and CDR2 sequences are SQVTM and ANQGSEA. The CDR3: CSFGTGSYTF. CDR3 nucleotides: TGCAGCTTTGGGACAGGGAGCTACACCTTC.

The V gene is TRBV3-1 (or the pseudogene TRBV3-2), the J gene TRBJ2-2; D call uncertain. Germline V gene data show CDR1 as LGHDT and CDR2 as YNNKEL (reference sequence). Between the trimmed V and J ends, which lost 7 bases and 5 bases, there was a span of 20 bases. This CDR3 is 16 amino acids long. Here the CDR3 reads CASTMALTVGTGELFF. The CDR3 coding sequence is TGTGCCAGCACTATGGCGCTCACAGTTGGGACCGGGGAGCTGTTTTTT.

The rearrangement joins TRBV7-2 to TRBJ2-2; D might be TRBD2 (5 bases). The CDR3 covers 13 residues. The V end lost 7 bases, the J end lost 5 bases, and 11 bases lay between the germline ends. CDR1 and CDR2 from the germline V gene are SGHTA and FQGNSA. CDR3: CASTRPGTGELFF. CDR3 nucleotides: TGTGCCAGCACCCGGCCGGGGACCGGGGAGCTGTTTTTT. The variable domain in full, completed from reference TRBV7-2 and TRBJ2-2, reads GAGVSQSPSNKVTEKGKDVELRCDPISGHTALYWYRQSLGQGLEFLIYFQGNSAPDKSGLPSDRFSAERTGGSVSTLTIQRTQQEDSAVYLCASTRPGTGELFFGEGSRLTVL.

CDR3 protein: CASSVRAGPAYEQYF. DNA of the CDR3: TGTGCCAGCAGCGTTCGAGCGGGGCCGGCCTACGAGCAGTACTTC. The gene calls are TRBV4-2 and TRBJ2-7; 7 bases align to TRBD2. The V gene end was trimmed by 5 bases and the J gene end by 2 bases; junction bases not matched to a gene: 9. This CDR3 is built from 15 residues. Per the germline V gene, CDR1 is LGHNA and CDR2 is YNFKEQ.

DNA of the CDR3: TGTGCCAGCAGTGAAGGGACTAGCGGGGTCAATGAGCAGTTCTTC. Protein: CASSEGTSGVNEQFF. The J gene is TRBJ2-1, the V gene TRBV6-1; 12 nucleotides line up with TRBD2. This CDR3 region has 15 residues. The J segment lost 6 bases and the V segment lost 1 base, leaving 1 base of the junction unmatched. CDR1 and CDR2 from the germline V gene are MNHNS and SASEGT.

This chain joins TRBV14 and TRBJ2-3; 7 bases fit TRBD2. The CDR3 is 16 amino acids. V lost 4 bases, J lost 1 base, and 8 bases stayed unmatched. Germline assignment: CDR1 SGHDN and CDR2 FVKESK. CDR3 nucleotide sequence: TGTGCCAGCAGCCCTTGGGTAGCGGGCCGCACAGATACGCAGTATTTT. Its protein is CASSPWVAGRTDTQYF.

The V gene is TRBV7-9, the J gene TRBJ2-2; D is unresolved. The length of the CDR3 is 14 residues. The V gene lost 3 bases and the J gene lost 4 bases, with 9 bases spanning the gap. Germline lookup yields CDR1 SEHNR and CDR2 FQNEAQ (reference sequence). This CDR3 reads CASSFPPPTGELFF. In DNA form, the CDR3 reads TGTGCCAGCAGCTTCCCTCCCCCCACCGGGGAGCTGTTTTTT.

This clone was recorded at least ten times. The chain recombines TRBV19 with TRBJ1-5; tentatively, D is TRBD1 (5 bases). Between the trimmed V and J ends, which lost 1 base and 2 bases, there was a span of 9 bases. Germline loops: CDR1 LNHDA, CDR2 SQIVND (reference sequence). The CDR3 totals 15 residues. The CDR3 DNA is TGTGCCAGTAGTATAGGGACAAGGGGCAATCAGCCCCAGCATTTT. Its translation is CASSIGTRGNQPQHF.